This entry lists 25 T cell receptor beta chains sequenced from one sample in a study of breast tumors, draining lymph nodes, adjacent tissues. TCRdb analysed the multiplex PCR reads with MiXCR anew, one entry per CDR3 protein. The sample includes about 300,000 distinct CDR3 sequences, 30% of them seen just once. Breast cancer patients provided tissue from their axillary draining lymph nodes. The sequenced sample was axillary lymph node tissue. These receptor sequences come from a female donor with breast cancer. Some clones in this sample may be carry-over from other donors' samples.

This clonotype was detected only a few times. This could be a read error, since a much larger clone is one nucleotide away. The chain combines TRBV20-1 with TRBJ2-5, with D possibly matching TRBD1 (5 bases). The CDR3 contains 11 residues. Germline V gene lookup returns CDR1 DFQATT and CDR2 SNEGSKA (reference sequence). The CDR3: CSAQDQETQSF. The CDR3 region has the DNA TGCAGTGCACAGGACCAAGAGACCCAGTCCTTC.

This clonotype was detected a few times. This chain joins TRBV3-1 and TRBJ2-5; the match to TRBD2 covers 12 bases. V shed 4 bases and J 5 bases; nucleotides not matched to a gene: 2. The CDR3 contains 14 residues. Looked up from germline, CDR1 is LGHDT and CDR2 is YNNKEL (reference sequence). CDR3 nucleotides: TGTGCCAGCAGCCCTAGCGGGAGGGTGGAGACCCAGTACTTC. Amino acid sequence: CASSPSGRVETQYF.

The chain couples TRBV28 to TRBJ2-6; D remains ambiguous. V lost 5 bases and J 0 bases, leaving 17 bases between the germline ends. CDR3 length: 18 amino acids. Germline values: CDR1 MDHEN, CDR2 SYDVKM. The CDR3 bases are TGTGCCAGCAGTCTCCGTTGGGTTGTTGGCTCTGGGGCCAACGTCCTGACTTTC. It is translated as CASSLRWVVGSGANVLTF.

Ten or more counts support this clonotype. The rearrangement links TRBV6-1 to TRBJ1-2; no clear D gene. The CDR3 consists of 14 residues. Per germline, CDR1 MNHNS and CDR2 SASEGT. The V gene lost 5 bases and the J gene lost 0 bases, with 10 bases spanning the gap. In DNA, the CDR3 is TGTGCCAGCAGTCGGACGGATGCTAACTATGGCTACACCTTC. It specifies CASSRTDANYGYTF.

Notes on this clonotype: A single base separates this from a much larger clone, so it may be a read error. The V gene is TRBV5-1, the J gene TRBJ2-5, with TRBD2 matching 8 bases. CDR3 length: 15 amino acids. CDR1 is SGHRS and CDR2 is YFSETQ in the germline V gene. CDR3 amino acids: CASSLGLAHHETQYF. The CDR3 DNA follows: TGCGCCAGCAGCTTGGGACTAGCGCACCACGAGACCCAGTACTTC.

As concerns this clonotype: A much larger clone lies one base from this, so it may be a read error. The chain has TRBV6-5 and TRBJ1-2; D remains ambiguous. Germline V gene lookup returns CDR1 MNHEY and CDR2 SVGAGI. V lost 0 bases and J lost 11, with 10 bases in between. The CDR3 covers 12 residues. The CDR3 loop is CASSYSEERYTF. The DNA for the CDR3 is TGTGCCAGCAGTTACTCCGAGGAGAGATACACCTTC.

This clonotype was counted ten times or more. The CDR3 protein is CASSLPTSEYQETQYF. For the CDR3, the DNA is TGCGCCAGCAGCCTGCCGACTAGCGAGTACCAAGAGACCCAGTACTTC. The chain uses TRBV5-1 and TRBJ2-5, with 8 bases aligning to TRBD2. This CDR3 spans 16 amino acids. The germline gives CDR1 SGHRS, CDR2 YFSETQ. The trim removed 4 bases at V and 0 bases at J, leaving 8 bases unmatched.

The table lists this clonotype with many counts. The V call is TRBV10-3, the J call TRBJ2-1, with D perhaps TRBD2 (6 bases). V was cut by 8 bases and J by 10 bases, with 9 bases left in between. Per germline, CDR1 ENHRY and CDR2 SYGVKD. This CDR3 contains 10 residues. The CDR3 here is CAIGGAEQFF. The CDR3 nucleotides read TGTGCCATCGGAGGGGCGGAGCAGTTCTTC.

The chain employs TRBV29-1 and TRBJ2-3; D gene ambiguous. Germline CDR1 SQVTM, CDR2 ANQGSEA. The CDR3 runs to 15 residues. V was clipped by 7 bases and J by 6 bases, with 23 bases between them. DNA of the CDR3: TGCAGCGCTAAGGAAGGCCAGGCAACCTGGGATACGCAGTATTTT. This codes for CSAKEGQATWDTQYF.

This clonotype has at least ten counts. This chain uses TRBV6-2 or TRBV6-3 with TRBJ2-1; possibly TRBD1 for D (6 bases). This CDR3 is 14 amino acids long. V lost 7 bases and J 4 bases, leaving 14 bases between the germline ends. Germline lookup yields CDR1 MNHEY and CDR2 SVGEGT. CDR3 sequence: CASTAGTTYNEQFF. In nucleotides, the CDR3 is TGTGCCAGCACCGCTGGGACAACTTACAATGAGCAGTTCTTC.

Worth noting for this clonotype: The final CDR3 position lacks the conserved phenylalanine or tryptophan, pointing to a likely read error. V and J are TRBV6-6 and TRBJ2-7; 12 positions agree with TRBD2. The CDR3 runs to 15 residues. CDR1 MNHNY and CDR2 SVGAGI come from the germline V gene (reference sequence). Germline trimming cut 5 bases from V and 2 bases from J; bases unmatched to any gene: 4. CDR3 sequence (DNA): TGTGCCAGCAGTACCGGACTAGCGGGGACCTACGAGCAGTACCTC. Its protein product is CASSTGLAGTYEQYL.

This clonotype was counted only a few times. This may be a read error: a much more frequent sequence differs by one nucleotide. This sequence joins TRBV12-5 and TRBJ1-6, with D maybe TRBD1 (5 bases). Germline V gives CDR1 LGHNT, CDR2 FRNRAP. V was cut by 3 bases and J by 7 bases, with 19 bases left in between. The CDR3 sequence is 17 residues long. The CDR3 reads CASGFVVGGDSNSPLHF. CDR3 nucleotide sequence: TGTGCTAGTGGTTTCGTGGTCGGGGGGGACTCAAATTCACCCCTCCACTTT.

A remark on this clonotype: One end of the junction is discordant with germline, which a read error may explain. The J gene is TRBJ2-6, the V gene TRBV5-1; D perhaps matches TRBD1 (6 bases). There are 15 residues in the CDR3. The germline CDR1 and CDR2 sequences are SGHRS and YFSETQ. The CDR3 nucleotides read TGTGCCAGCAGCCTCACAGGGTCGAGGGCCAACGTCCTGACTTTC. Its protein is CASSLTGSRANVLTF.

This clonotype was detected a few times. A read error may explain this, as a much larger clone is one base away. The chain uses TRBV29-1 and TRBJ2-1; D unresolved. Germline V gene sequence: CDR1 SQVTM, CDR2 ANQGSEA. The CDR3 extends over 19 amino acids. CDR3 DNA: TGCAGCGTTGAACTAACTCCAAGGGTTGGTGTAGTAACCTACAATGAGCAGCTCTTC. Translated, it gives CSVELTPRVGVVTYNEQLF.

This clonotype has at least ten counts. CDR3 nucleotides: TGCAGTGCTAGTTTCTACACCTTC. Its protein is CSASFYTF. This chain joins TRBV20-1 and TRBJ1-2; no clear D gene. V shed 3 bases and J shed 10 bases, with 3 bases lying between them. The CDR3 consists of 8 residues. Germline values: CDR1 DFQATT, CDR2 SNEGSKA (reference sequence).

The V and J genes are TRBV18 and TRBJ2-4; D perhaps matches TRBD2 (6 bases). The CDR3 runs 16 residues. Germline CDR1 KGHSH, CDR2 LQKENI. The germline V and J ends were trimmed by 2 bases and 1 base, with 12 bases remaining between them. As DNA, the CDR3 is TGTGCCAGCTCACCATCGGGACTCATGGCCAAAAACATTCAGTACTTC. Translating gives CASSPSGLMAKNIQYF.

The chain uses TRBV5-1 and TRBJ2-1; D may be TRBD1 or TRBD2 (5 bases each). Germline V gene lookup returns CDR1 SGHRS and CDR2 YFSETQ. Between the trimmed V and J ends, which lost 7 bases and 8 bases, there was a span of 37 bases. This CDR3 has 20 residues. CDR3 nucleotides: TGCGCCAGCGGCATCGCAACCGGGACCGAATCCCCGGCGGCCCTCGATGAGCAGTTCTTC. Protein product: CASGIATGTESPAALDEQFF.

On this clonotype: A much larger clone lies a single base off, so this may be a read error. The V call is TRBV6-6, the J call TRBJ2-7, with 10 bases matching TRBD1. The CDR3 consists of 13 residues. V shed 8 bases, J shed 7 bases, and the junction held 8 bases outside the gene matches. CDR1 is MNHNY, CDR2 SVGAGI, per germline (reference sequence). The chain's CDR3 is CASRRQGAEEQYF. The CDR3, as DNA: TGTGCCAGCCGGCGACAGGGGGCGGAAGAGCAGTACTTC.

Concerning this clonotype: This clone may be a read error of a much larger clone one base away. The V and J genes are TRBV20-1 and TRBJ2-7; D possibly corresponds to TRBD2 (6 bases). Germline values: CDR1 DFQATT, CDR2 SNEGSKA (reference sequence). V gave up 4 bases and J gave up 4 bases, with 20 bases separating them. This CDR3 region has 15 residues. CDR3 loop: CSAISGTGGNYEQYF. The DNA of the CDR3 is TGCAGTGCTATCTCCGGGACTGGCGGAAATTACGAGCAGTACTTC.

This clonotype was observed a single time. The CDR3 loop reads CASSHPRVFVGTQYF. CDR3 nucleotides: TGTGCCAGCAGTCACCCGAGGGTCTTTGTAGGGACCCAGTACTTC. The V and J genes are TRBV6-5 and TRBJ2-5, with D possibly being TRBD2 (5 bases). Deletions cut 5 bases from V and 7 bases from J, with 20 bases between. The CDR3 has 15 residues. CDR1 and CDR2 (germline): MNHEY, SVGAGI.

This clonotype was observed at least ten times. V gene TRBV20-1 combines with J gene TRBJ2-1; 12 positions match TRBD2. CDR1 and CDR2 (germline): DFQATT, SNEGSKA (reference sequence). The V gene end was trimmed by 7 bases and the J gene end by 7 bases; junction bases not matched to a gene: 5. The CDR3 totals 13 residues. CDR3 protein: CSVEGTSGNEQFF. The CDR3 DNA reads TGCAGTGTAGAAGGGACTAGCGGGAATGAGCAGTTCTTC.

There are many counts of this clonotype. V is TRBV20-1 and J is TRBJ1-3; D unclear. V lost 3 bases to trimming and J lost 4 bases, with 7 bases between them. The CDR3 totals 12 residues. The V gene's germline CDR1 is DFQATT and CDR2 SNEGSKA (reference sequence). The CDR3 spells CSARGPGNTIYF. DNA for the CDR3: TGCAGTGCTAGGGGTCCAGGAAACACCATATATTTT.

This clonotype was seen many times. The chain couples TRBV6-4 to TRBJ2-7, with a tentative D call TRBD1 (6 bases). The CDR3 extends over 10 amino acids. V shed 11 bases and J shed 2 bases, with 7 bases lying between them. The germline CDR1 and CDR2 sequences are MRHNA and SNTAGT. CDR3 coding DNA: TGTGCCGGACAGACCTACGAGCAGTACTTC. Translated: CAGQTYEQYF.

This clonotype was counted a single time. The genes are TRBV15 and TRBJ2-1, with a possible D match to TRBD2 (6 bases). Germline V gives CDR1 LNHNV, CDR2 YYDKDF (reference sequence). The CDR3 length is 14 residues. V lost 10 bases, J lost 8 bases, and 21 bases lay in between. CDR3 residues: CASSFTSRVYEQFF. Here the CDR3 DNA reads TGTGCCAGCAGTTTTACTAGCAGGGTCTATGAGCAGTTCTTC.

This clonotype came up many times. The chain uses TRBV10-2 and TRBJ2-7; 8 bases match TRBD1. Germline CDR1 and CDR2: WSHSY and SAAADI. This CDR3 is built from 14 residues. After removal of 3 bases from V and 5 bases from J, the junction contained 6 bases not matched to a gene. In DNA form, the CDR3 reads TGCGCCAGCAGTGAATGGCAGGGGGCCCACGAGCAGTACTTC. Translating it yields CASSEWQGAHEQYF.